This is a list of T cell receptor beta chains from one sample in a study of T cells in localized non-small cell lung cancer. Using immunoSEQ multiplex PCR, the repertoire was profiled, and TCRdb retains in-frame clones only, with some absent. The sample carries roughly 4,100 clones, about 38% recorded once. This sample comprised lung tumor tissue, obtained before any cancer treatment. The source of these receptors is a woman aged 35 to 75 with stage I lung adenocarcinoma. CDR3s include the opening cysteine and the closing phenylalanine or tryptophan. D genes are given only for firm matches. Clone size is shown for a subset of rows, as once, few, many or a class of expanded clone.

D: TRBD1; length: 16; V: TRBV9; size: few; J: TRBJ2-1; CDR3: CASSPVGTGAFGEQFF; DNA: TGTGCCAGCAGTCCGGTCGGGACAGGGGCCTTTGGTGAGCAGTTCTTC
D: -; length: 15; V: TRBV18; size: -; J: TRBJ2-3; CDR3: CASSPLGRNADTQYF; DNA: TGTGCCAGCTCTCCATTGGGCCGCAATGCGGATACGCAGTATTTT
D: -; length: 14; V: TRBV18; size: -; J: TRBJ1-1; CDR3: CASSPGAGSTEAFF; DNA: TGTGCCAGCTCACCAGGGGCGGGCAGTACTGAAGCTTTCTTT
D: -; length: 13; V: TRBV9; size: few; J: TRBJ2-5; CDR3: CASSSGSKETQYF; DNA: TGTGCCAGCAGTTCGGGTAGCAAGGAGACCCAGTACTTC
D: TRBD1; length: 13; V: TRBV18; size: -; J: TRBJ1-5; CDR3: CASTGQDNQPQHF; DNA: TGTGCCAGCACGGGACAGGACAATCAGCCCCAGCATTTT
D: TRBD1; length: 15; V: TRBV6-8; size: few; J: TRBJ2-1; CDR3: CASSYGQGDRSEQFF; DNA: TGTGCCAGCAGTTACGGGCAGGGGGATAGGAGTGAGCAGTTCTTC
D: -; length: 16; V: TRBV18; size: few; J: TRBJ1-2; CDR3: CASSPAGTQGGYGYTF; DNA: TGTGCCAGCTCTCCAGCCGGGACCCAGGGCGGCTATGGCTACACCTTC
D: TRBD2; length: 15; V: TRBV19; size: -; J: TRBJ2-2; CDR3: CASSPRVAGSGELFF; DNA: TGTGCCAGTAGTCCCCGGGTAGCGGGATCCGGGGAGCTGTTTTTT
D: -; length: 14; V: TRBV28; size: -; J: TRBJ2-3; CDR3: CASTHGGPADTQYF; DNA: TGTGCCAGCACCCATGGGGGTCCCGCAGATACGCAGTATTTT
D: TRBD1; length: 15; V: TRBV28; size: -; J: TRBJ1-2; CDR3: CASSFDRTGAHGYTF; DNA: TGTGCCAGCAGTTTCGACCGCACAGGGGCGCATGGCTACACCTTC
D: -; length: 14; V: TRBV10-2; size: -; J: TRBJ2-7; CDR3: CASSEAVGAYEQYF; DNA: TGCGCCAGCAGTGAGGCCGTAGGTGCCTACGAGCAGTACTTC
D: -; length: 13; V: TRBV19; size: -; J: TRBJ2-7; CDR3: CASSIGLAFEQYF; DNA: TGTGCCAGTAGTATTGGGCTAGCGTTCGAGCAGTACTTC
D: -; length: 15; V: TRBV18; size: -; J: TRBJ1-1; CDR3: CTSSPNQGRGTEAFF; DNA: TGTACCAGCTCACCAAATCAGGGTAGAGGCACTGAAGCTTTCTTT
D: -; length: 13; V: TRBV6-8; size: medium-sized; J: TRBJ2-1; CDR3: CASSVGRYNEQFF; DNA: TGTGCCAGCAGTGTTGGCAGGTACAATGAGCAGTTCTTC
D: -; length: 16; V: TRBV19; size: -; J: TRBJ2-6; CDR3: CASQARGARGANVLTF; DNA: TGTGCGAGCCAGGCCCGGGGGGCCCGGGGAGCCAACGTCCTGACTTTC
D: TRBD1; length: 16; V: TRBV11-3; size: few; J: TRBJ1-1; CDR3: CASRQADRGPNTEAFF; DNA: TGTGCCAGCAGACAAGCAGACAGGGGGCCTAACACTGAAGCTTTCTTT
D: TRBD2; length: 18; V: TRBV11-1; size: -; J: TRBJ2-2; CDR3: CASSRSRLAGVYTGELFF; DNA: TGTGCCAGCAGCCGAAGCCGACTAGCGGGAGTATACACCGGGGAGCTGTTTTTT
D: -; length: 12; V: TRBV28; size: -; J: TRBJ1-1; CDR3: CASNGGLTEAFF; DNA: TGTGCCAGCAACGGAGGGCTGACTGAAGCTTTCTTT
D: -; length: 11; V: TRBV19; size: -; J: TRBJ1-1; CDR3: CLTRGSTEAFF; DNA: TGTCTGACTAGGGGGAGCACTGAAGCTTTCTTT
D: -; length: 16; V: TRBV14; size: -; J: TRBJ2-3; CDR3: CASSQDSGTTTDTQYF; DNA: TGTGCCAGCAGCCAAGACTCAGGGACAACCACAGATACGCAGTATTTT
D: TRBD1; length: 13; V: TRBV19; size: -; J: TRBJ2-7; CDR3: CASSKGTGYEQYF; DNA: TGTGCCAGTAGTAAAGGGACAGGATACGAGCAGTACTTC
D: -; length: 16; V: TRBV9; size: medium-sized; J: TRBJ2-1; CDR3: CASSERGAKFYNEQFF; DNA: TGTGCCAGCAGCGAAAGGGGGGCGAAATTCTACAATGAGCAGTTCTTC
D: TRBD1; length: 17; V: TRBV18; size: -; J: TRBJ1-2; CDR3: CASSPRSGTAKFYGYTF; DNA: TGTGCCAGCTCACCAAGATCGGGGACAGCCAAATTTTATGGCTACACCTTC
D: TRBD1; length: 13; V: TRBV28; size: -; J: TRBJ2-1; CDR3: CASSLMDRSEQFF; DNA: TGTGCCAGCAGTTTAATGGACAGGAGTGAGCAGTTCTTC
D: TRBD2; length: 14; V: TRBV30; size: -; J: TRBJ2-2; CDR3: CAWSSSGRGAELFF; DNA: TGTGCCTGGAGTTCAAGCGGGAGGGGTGCGGAGCTGTTTTTT
D: TRBD1; length: 14; V: TRBV25-1; size: -; J: TRBJ2-7; CDR3: CASSDMGTAYEQYF; DNA: TGTGCCAGCAGTGATATGGGGACAGCCTACGAGCAGTACTTC
D: -; length: 13; V: TRBV18; size: few; J: TRBJ1-1; CDR3: CASSRERDTEAFF; DNA: TGTGCCAGCTCACGGGAAAGGGACACTGAAGCTTTCTTT
D: TRBD2; length: 19; V: TRBV28; size: few; J: TRBJ2-2; CDR3: CASSSGELAGGGNTGELFF; DNA: TGTGCCAGCAGCTCAGGGGAACTAGCGGGAGGGGGTAACACCGGGGAGCTGTTTTTT
D: -; length: 12; V: TRBV29-1; size: -; J: TRBJ1-2; CDR3: CSVGRDELGYTF; DNA: TGCAGCGTTGGGCGGGACGAGCTAGGCTACACCTTC
D: -; length: 14; V: TRBV10-2; size: -; J: TRBJ1-3; CDR3: CASSAKGSGNTIYF; DNA: TGCGCCAGCAGTGCGAAGGGTTCTGGAAACACCATATATTTT
D: TRBD2; length: 17; V: TRBV7-7; size: few; J: TRBJ2-7; CDR3: CASSYYRGLAGPYEQYF; DNA: TGTGCCAGCAGCTACTACCGGGGACTAGCGGGACCCTACGAGCAGTACTTC
D: TRBD1; length: 14; V: TRBV19; size: -; J: TRBJ2-7; CDR3: CASSIGQETYEQYF; DNA: TGTGCCAGTAGTATTGGACAGGAGACGTACGAGCAGTACTTC
D: -; length: 12; V: TRBV30; size: once; J: TRBJ1-2; CDR3: CAWSWQNYGYTF; DNA: TGTGCCTGGAGTTGGCAGAACTATGGCTACACCTTC
D: -; length: 15; V: TRBV19; size: once; J: TRBJ1-5; CDR3: CASSISPGVNQPQHF; DNA: TGTGCCAGTAGTATATCCCCGGGAGTAAATCAGCCCCAGCATTTT
D: -; length: 17; V: TRBV30; size: few; J: TRBJ2-6; CDR3: CAWSWLRGAAGANVLTF; DNA: TGTGCCTGGAGTTGGCTCAGGGGAGCGGCTGGGGCCAACGTCCTGACTTTC
D: -; length: 15; V: TRBV19; size: -; J: TRBJ2-1; CDR3: CASSIEGEPYNEQFF; DNA: TGTGCCAGTAGTATTGAAGGGGAACCATACAATGAGCAGTTCTTC
D: TRBD2; length: 17; V: TRBV19; size: -; J: TRBJ2-5; CDR3: CASSPRGSGNRGETQYF; DNA: TGTGCCAGTAGTCCCCGTGGTAGCGGGAACCGTGGGGAGACCCAGTACTTC
D: -; length: 16; V: TRBV10-3; size: few; J: TRBJ2-4; CDR3: CASSRQGSGAKNIQYF; DNA: TGTGCCAGCTCACGGCAGGGGTCGGGAGCCAAAAACATTCAGTACTTC
D: TRBD1; length: 16; V: TRBV9; size: -; J: TRBJ1-2; CDR3: CASSVEPRDRGEGYTF; DNA: TGTGCCAGCAGCGTAGAACCCCGGGACAGGGGGGAAGGCTACACCTTC
D: -; length: 16; V: TRBV18; size: -; J: TRBJ1-3; CDR3: CASSPGDSRSGNTIYF; DNA: TGTGCCAGCTCACCAGGCGACAGCCGCTCTGGAAACACCATATATTTT
D: -; length: 11; V: TRBV6-7; size: -; J: TRBJ2-7; CDR3: CASSDFNEQYF; DNA: TGTGCCAGCAGTGATTTTAACGAGCAGTACTTC
D: -; length: 14; V: TRBV11-3; size: -; J: TRBJ1-2; CDR3: CASSSRGGDYGYTF; DNA: TGTGCCAGCAGCTCCCGTGGAGGGGACTATGGCTACACCTTC
D: -; length: 14; V: TRBV19; size: -; J: TRBJ1-2; CDR3: CASSMVDLRYGYTF; DNA: TGTGCCAGTAGTATGGTGGACCTCAGGTATGGCTACACCTTC
D: -; length: 15; V: TRBV25-1; size: -; J: TRBJ1-3; CDR3: CASSFHRSSGNTIYF; DNA: TGTGCCAGCTCCTTCCACAGGAGCTCTGGAAACACCATATATTTT
D: -; length: 13; V: TRBV6-7; size: -; J: TRBJ2-7; CDR3: CASSYSRIYEQYF; DNA: TGTGCCAGCAGTTACTCGAGGATCTACGAGCAGTACTTC
D: TRBD2; length: 14; V: TRBV30; size: few; J: TRBJ2-7; CDR3: CAWSVRGGLYEQYF; DNA: TGTGCCTGGAGTGTACGGGGGGGCCTCTACGAGCAGTACTTC
D: -; length: 14; V: TRBV7-5; size: -; J: TRBJ1-5; CDR3: CASSEALGGGPQHF; DNA: TGTGCCAGCAGTGAAGCGCTTGGTGGGGGGCCCCAGCATTTT
D: -; length: 13; V: TRBV29-1; size: -; J: TRBJ2-2; CDR3: CSGTQGGTGELFF; DNA: TGCAGCGGGACACAGGGAGGCACCGGGGAGCTGTTTTTT
D: TRBD1; length: 14; V: TRBV18; size: few; J: TRBJ2-7; CDR3: CASSGQGAWYEQYF; DNA: TGTGCCAGCTCCGGACAGGGGGCGTGGTACGAGCAGTACTTC
D: TRBD1; length: 14; V: TRBV19; size: -; J: TRBJ1-2; CDR3: CASTTGQGSYGYTF; DNA: TGTGCCAGTACCACGGGACAGGGTAGCTATGGCTACACCTTC
D: -; length: 14; V: TRBV23-1; size: -; J: TRBJ1-1; CDR3: CASSRDCLDTEAFF; DNA: TGCGCCAGCAGCCGCGACTGCCTTGACACTGAAGCTTTCTTT